This T cell receptor (beta chain) was observed in a study of cytomegalovirus exposure and HLA in healthy donors. 13 Jbeta primers and 60 Vbeta primers were used for the PCR. As originally analysed: Approximately 83 million unique TCR beta chains, roughly 10 million shared, were counted in a later analysis. Profiled with immunoSEQ multiplex PCR; TCRdb holds only in-frame clones, not every one. That table furnishes V, J and clone size, whereas the DNA furnished D and trimming. The sample has 150,000 to 200,000 clones; under 80% are singletons. Germline V gene sequence: CDR1 KGHSH, CDR2 LQKENI. The CDR3 runs 14 residues. V shed 4 bases, J shed 5 bases, and the junction held 4 bases outside the gene matches. Findings of the study overall: Relative to equally common others, HLA-associated TCR beta chains showed greater clonal expansion in a later analysis. Researchers reported in a later analysis that common viral pathogens appeared linked to several top clusters.

As for this clone: Its matching antigen is unknown.

The chain has TRBV18 and TRBJ2-1; 8 bases align to TRBD2. The clonotype was recovered from a female donor in good health and CMV-seronegative. Sequenced sample: PBMCs. CDR3 amino acids: CASSQSGSDNEQFF. The CDR3 coding sequence is TGTGCCAGCTCACAGAGCGGGAGTGACAATGAGCAGTTCTTC.